This T cell receptor (delta chain) was profiled in a study of gamma-delta T cells after stem cell transplantation. V lost 3 bases, J lost 1 base, and 16 bases stayed unmatched. The CDR3 covers 21 residues. The germline V gene has CDR1 GEAIGNYY and CDR2 EKD. In its sample, this clone ranks as medium-sized. TCRdb re-called the RT-PCR reads using CATT. The data contain around 1,200 delta-chain clones, about a sixth of them seen just once; the ten biggest clones take up almost 30%. This receptor was identified in a human donor. It is not recorded whose cells these are; they may come from a transplant donor. The chain carries TRDV2 and TRDJ2, with 13 bases matching TRDD3. The sequenced material came from gamma-delta T cells. In DNA, the CDR3 is TGTGCCTGTGACCCCTTGGTACTGGGGGATACGTTAGAGGGTTTGACAGCACAACTCTTCTTT. Encoded protein: CACDPLVLGDTLEGLTAQLFF.